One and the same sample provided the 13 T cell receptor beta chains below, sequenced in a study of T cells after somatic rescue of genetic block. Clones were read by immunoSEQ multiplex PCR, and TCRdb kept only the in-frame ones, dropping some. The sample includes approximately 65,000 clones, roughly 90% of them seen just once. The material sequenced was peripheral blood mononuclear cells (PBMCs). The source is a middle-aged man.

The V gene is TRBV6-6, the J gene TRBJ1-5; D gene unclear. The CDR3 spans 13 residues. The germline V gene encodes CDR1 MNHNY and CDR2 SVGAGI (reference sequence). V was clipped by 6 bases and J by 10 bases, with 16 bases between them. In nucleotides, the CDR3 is TGTGCCAGCAGCCACCTCTCCGGCCCCCCCCAGCATTTT. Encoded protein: CASSHLSGPPQHF.

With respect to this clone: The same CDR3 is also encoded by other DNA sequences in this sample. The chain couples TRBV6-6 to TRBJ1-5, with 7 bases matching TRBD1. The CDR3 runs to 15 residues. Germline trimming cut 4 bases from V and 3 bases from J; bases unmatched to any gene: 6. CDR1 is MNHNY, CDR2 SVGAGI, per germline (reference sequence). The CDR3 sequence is CASSLQKGANQPQHF. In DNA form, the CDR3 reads TGTGCCAGCAGTTTGCAAAAGGGGGCCAATCAGCCCCAGCATTTT.

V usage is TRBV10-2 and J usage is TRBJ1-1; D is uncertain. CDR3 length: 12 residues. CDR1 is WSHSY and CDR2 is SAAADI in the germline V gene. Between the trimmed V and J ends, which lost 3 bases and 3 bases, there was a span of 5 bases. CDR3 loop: CASSDRYTEAFF. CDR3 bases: TGCGCCAGCAGTGATCGGTACACTGAAGCTTTCTTT.

The CDR3 sequence is CASSQIGSNQPQHF. The CDR3 DNA reads as TGCGCCAGCAGCCAAATTGGGTCGAATCAGCCCCAGCATTTT. The chain recombines TRBV4-1 with TRBJ1-5; D gene unclear. CDR1 MGHRA and CDR2 YSYEKL come from the germline V gene. The CDR3 runs to 14 residues. The ends were cut back, 2 bases at V and 4 bases at J, with 9 bases in the middle.

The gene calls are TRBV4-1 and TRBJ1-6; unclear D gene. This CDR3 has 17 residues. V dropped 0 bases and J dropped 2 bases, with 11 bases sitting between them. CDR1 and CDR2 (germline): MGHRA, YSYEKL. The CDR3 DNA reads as TGCGCCAGCAGCCAAGAAAGGGTGGCGGCCTATAATTCACCCCTCCACTTT. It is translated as CASSQERVAAYNSPLHF.

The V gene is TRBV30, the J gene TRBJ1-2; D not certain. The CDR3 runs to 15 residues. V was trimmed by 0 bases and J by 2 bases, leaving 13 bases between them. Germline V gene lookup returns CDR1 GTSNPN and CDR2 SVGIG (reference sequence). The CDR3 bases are TGTGCCTGGAGTGTGTTGGGAAGCGCCAACTATGGCTACACCTTC. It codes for CAWSVLGSANYGYTF.

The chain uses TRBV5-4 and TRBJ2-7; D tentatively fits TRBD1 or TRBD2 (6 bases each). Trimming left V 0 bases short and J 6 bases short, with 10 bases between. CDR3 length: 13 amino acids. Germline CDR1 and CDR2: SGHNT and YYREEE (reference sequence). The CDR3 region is CASSLDRGPEQYF. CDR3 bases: TGTGCCAGCAGCTTGGATCGGGGGCCCGAGCAGTACTTC.

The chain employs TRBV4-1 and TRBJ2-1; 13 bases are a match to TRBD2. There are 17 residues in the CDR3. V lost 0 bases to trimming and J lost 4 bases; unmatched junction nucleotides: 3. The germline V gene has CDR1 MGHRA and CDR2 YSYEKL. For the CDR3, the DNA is TGCGCCAGCAGCCAAGATCGACTAGCGGGGGGATACAATGAGCAGTTCTTC. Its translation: CASSQDRLAGGYNEQFF.

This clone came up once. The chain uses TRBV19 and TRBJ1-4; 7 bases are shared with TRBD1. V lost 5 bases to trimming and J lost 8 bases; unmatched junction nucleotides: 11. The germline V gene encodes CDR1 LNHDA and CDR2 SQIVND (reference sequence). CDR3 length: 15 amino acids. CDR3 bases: TGTGCCAGTAGTGGGTGGAAGGGGGCGAAGGAAAAACTGTTTTTT. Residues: CASSGWKGAKEKLFF.

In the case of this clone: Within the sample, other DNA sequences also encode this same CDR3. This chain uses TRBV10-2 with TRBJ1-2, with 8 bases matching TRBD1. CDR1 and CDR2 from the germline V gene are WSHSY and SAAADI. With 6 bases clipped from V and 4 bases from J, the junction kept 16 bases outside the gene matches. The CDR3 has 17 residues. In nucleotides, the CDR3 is TGCGCCAGCAGCCCTCGGACAGGGAGCGGGGGGATCTATGGCTACACCTTC. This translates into CASSPRTGSGGIYGYTF.

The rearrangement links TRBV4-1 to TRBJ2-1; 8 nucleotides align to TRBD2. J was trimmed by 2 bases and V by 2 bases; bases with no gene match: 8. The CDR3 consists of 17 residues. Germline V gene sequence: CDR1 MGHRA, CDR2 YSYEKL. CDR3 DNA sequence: TGCGCCAGCAGCCAACTTCAAAGACTAGCGACCTACAATGAGCAGTTCTTC. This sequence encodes CASSQLQRLATYNEQFF.

In nucleotides, the CDR3 is TGTGCCAGCAATGCGTACAGGGAGGGTTCCTACAATGAGCAGTTCTTC. Translated, it gives CASNAYREGSYNEQFF. The chain employs TRBV6-6 and TRBJ2-1; tentatively, D is TRBD2 (7 bases). The CDR3 covers 16 residues. V was clipped by 7 bases and J by 1 base, with 17 bases between them. CDR1 and CDR2 (germline): MNHNY, SVGAGI (reference sequence).

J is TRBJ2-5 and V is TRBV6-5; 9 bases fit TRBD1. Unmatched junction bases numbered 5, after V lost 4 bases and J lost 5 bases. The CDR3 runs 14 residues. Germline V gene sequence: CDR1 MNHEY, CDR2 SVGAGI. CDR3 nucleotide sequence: TGTGCCAGCAGTTCGACAGGGGGAAGGGAGACCCAGTACTTC. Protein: CASSSTGGRETQYF.